This passage covers 32 T cell receptor beta chains from one sample sequenced in a study of OX40 agonist ivuxolimab in advanced cancers. Data came from immunoSEQ multiplex PCR; TCRdb stores just in-frame clones and leaves some out. The sample contains 60,000 to 65,000 clones, approximately 90% of which appear only once. The sequencing here drew on CD4+ or CD8+ T cells sorted from blood, taken in a trial of the OX40 agonist ivuxolimab. Receptors originate from an adult with an advanced solid tumor such as melanoma, head and neck, liver or kidney cancer.

The chain joins TRBV2 to TRBJ2-7; 9 bases align to TRBD2. CDR3 length: 13 amino acids. Trimming cost V 8 bases and J 3 bases; bases outside gene matches: 5. CDR1 is SNHLY and CDR2 is FYNNEI in the germline V gene. In DNA, the CDR3 is TGTGCCAGCCGTAGCGGGGGCCGCTACGAGCAGTACTTC. Protein: CASRSGGRYEQYF.

The chain employs TRBV2 and TRBJ1-3, with 9 bases fitting TRBD1. This CDR3 has 14 amino acids. Germline trimming cut 8 bases from V and 4 bases from J; bases unmatched to any gene: 6. Germline loops: CDR1 SNHLY, CDR2 FYNNEI. CDR3 nucleotide sequence: TGTGCCAGCGGTGGGACAGGGACCGGAAACACCATATATTTT. Protein: CASGGTGTGNTIYF. Full variable domain (rest looked up from reference TRBV2 and TRBJ1-3): EPEVTQTPSHQVTQMGQEVILRCVPISNHLYFYWYRQILGQKVEFLVSFYNNEISEKSEIFDDQFSVERPDGSNFTLKIRSTKLEDSAMYFCASGGTGTGNTIYFGEGSWLTVV.

The rearrangement joins TRBV5-1 to TRBJ2-7; TRBD2 might be the D (6 bases). Between the trimmed V and J ends, which lost 1 base and 0 bases, there was a span of 14 bases. The CDR3 runs 16 residues. Germline V gene sequence: CDR1 SGHRS, CDR2 YFSETQ. CDR3 residues: CASSLRTEGSSYEQYF. CDR3 DNA sequence: TGCGCCAGCAGCTTGCGGACGGAGGGGAGCTCCTACGAGCAGTACTTC.

V usage is TRBV9 and J usage is TRBJ1-3; D is uncertain. V lost 0 bases, J lost 0 bases, and 7 bases lay in between. CDR1 is SGDLS and CDR2 is YYNGEE in the germline V gene. The CDR3 is 15 amino acids. The CDR3 loop reads CASSVAAVSGNTIYF. The CDR3 bases are TGTGCCAGCAGCGTAGCTGCGGTCTCTGGAAACACCATATATTTT.

This chain connects TRBV19 to TRBJ1-1; TRBD1 agrees at 7 bases. V gave up 7 bases and J gave up 5 bases; unmatched junction bases: 7. The V gene's germline CDR1 is LNHDA and CDR2 SQIVND (reference sequence). The CDR3 has 13 amino acids. The CDR3 region is CASTWQGGTEAFF. The CDR3 nucleotides read TGTGCCAGTACCTGGCAGGGGGGTACTGAAGCTTTCTTT.

V usage is TRBV28 and J usage is TRBJ2-3; the D is unclear. CDR3 length: 11 amino acids. From germline, CDR1 is MDHEN and CDR2 SYDVKM. V gave up 0 bases and J gave up 6 bases, with 1 base separating them. DNA for the CDR3: TGTGCCAGCAGTTTATGGGATACGCAGTATTTT. It encodes CASSLWDTQYF.

The chain joins TRBV4-1 to TRBJ1-2; D unclear. CDR1 MGHRA and CDR2 YSYEKL come from the germline V gene. The CDR3 covers 14 residues. V lost 1 base, J lost 2 bases, and 8 bases lay in between. In DNA, the CDR3 is TGCGCCAGCAGCCAAGGGACGCAGAACTATGGCTACACCTTC. Its translation: CASSQGTQNYGYTF.

V and J are TRBV19 and TRBJ2-4; D is perhaps TRBD1 (6 bases). The CDR3 has 13 amino acids. The V end lost 10 bases, the J end lost 3 bases, and 13 bases lay between the germline ends. Germline loops: CDR1 LNHDA, CDR2 SQIVND (reference sequence). The CDR3 protein is CATQGRDKNIQYF. As DNA, the CDR3 is TGTGCCACACAGGGTCGGGACAAAAACATTCAGTACTTC. Complete variable domain (other parts from reference TRBV19 and TRBJ2-4): DGGITQSPKYLFRKEGQNVTLSCEQNLNHDAMYWYRQDPGQGLRLIYYSQIVNDFQKGDIAEGYSVSREKKESFPLTVTSAQKNPTAFYLCATQGRDKNIQYFGAGTRLSVL.

J is TRBJ2-5 and V is TRBV29-1, with 11 bases aligning to TRBD1. CDR3 length: 16 residues. The junction had 10 bases not matched to a gene; V was cut back by 6 bases and J by 1 base. CDR1 is SQVTM and CDR2 is ANQGSEA in the germline V gene. CDR3 residues: CSVTRTGGFTQETQYF. The CDR3 DNA reads TGCAGCGTGACCCGGACAGGGGGCTTTACCCAAGAGACCCAGTACTTC.

The V and J genes are TRBV5-1 and TRBJ1-1; unclear D gene. The CDR3 spans 12 residues. V gave up 0 bases and J gave up 7 bases, with 7 bases separating them. Looked up from germline, CDR1 is SGHRS and CDR2 is YFSETQ. CDR3 sequence: CASSLERNEAFF. The CDR3 region has the DNA TGCGCCAGCAGCTTGGAAAGGAATGAAGCTTTCTTT.

This chain links TRBV6-5 with TRBJ2-1; D gene ambiguous. The germline CDR1 and CDR2 sequences are MNHEY and SVGAGI. Between the trimmed V and J ends, which lost 5 bases and 4 bases, there was a span of 6 bases. This CDR3 spans 12 amino acids. For the CDR3, the DNA is TGTGCCAGCAGTGGGGTTTACAATGAGCAGTTCTTC. Its translation: CASSGVYNEQFF.

CDR3 sequence reads: CASRGTGFEQYF. DNA of the CDR3: TGTGCCAGCCGAGGGACAGGGTTCGAGCAGTACTTC. This rearrangement joins TRBV2 to TRBJ2-7; the match to TRBD1 covers 9 bases. Germline values: CDR1 SNHLY, CDR2 FYNNEI. There are 12 residues in the CDR3. V lost 8 bases and J lost 6; bases outside the gene matches: 5.

The chain links TRBV5-1 to TRBJ1-1, with D possibly TRBD1 on 5 matching bases. CDR1 is SGHRS and CDR2 is YFSETQ in the germline V gene. Trimming left V 2 bases short and J 3 bases short, with 17 bases between. This CDR3 has 16 residues. The CDR3 spells CASSFWGDPRDTEAFF. DNA of the CDR3: TGCGCCAGCAGCTTCTGGGGGGACCCCAGAGACACTGAAGCTTTCTTT.

V is TRBV28 and J is TRBJ1-5; unclear D gene. Germline CDR1 and CDR2: MDHEN and SYDVKM. Trimming took 2 bases from V and 0 from J, leaving 5 bases between them. This CDR3 is built from 14 residues. The CDR3 coding sequence is TGTGCCAGCAGTTTACCCTATAGCAATCAGCCCCAGCATTTT. Its translation: CASSLPYSNQPQHF. Combining the CDR3 with reference TRBV28 and TRBJ1-5 gives the whole variable domain DVKVTQSSRYLVKRTGEKVFLECVQDMDHENMFWYRQDPGLGLRLIYFSYDVKMKEKGDIPEGYSVSREKKERFSLILESASTNQTSMYLCASSLPYSNQPQHFGDGTRLSIL.

The V and J genes are TRBV28 and TRBJ2-3; 8 bases agree with TRBD2. V shed 5 bases, J shed 0 bases, and the junction held 1 base outside the gene matches. This CDR3 is 14 amino acids long. Germline values: CDR1 MDHEN, CDR2 SYDVKM. CDR3 sequence reads: CASSSGGSTDTQYF. The CDR3 coding sequence is TGTGCCAGCAGTAGCGGGGGAAGCACAGATACGCAGTATTTT.

The chain couples TRBV6-1 to TRBJ1-5, with TRBD1 identical over 7 bases. The ends lost 6 bases at V and 8 bases at J; junction bases unmatched: 10. CDR1 is MNHNS, CDR2 SASEGT, per germline. CDR3 size: 14 residues. CDR3 loop: CASSRQGAIKPQHF. The DNA of the CDR3 is TGTGCCAGCAGCAGACAGGGAGCAATCAAGCCCCAGCATTTT.

This chain links TRBV6-5 with TRBJ2-5; D possibly corresponds to TRBD2 (5 bases). The CDR3 is 14 amino acids. Germline V gene data show CDR1 as MNHEY and CDR2 as SVGAGI. V was cut by 0 bases and J by 11 bases, with 16 bases left in between. CDR3 sequence: CASSYSGRTAVQYF. The CDR3 DNA reads as TGTGCCAGCAGTTACTCGGGGAGAACCGCGGTGCAGTACTTC.

The rearrangement uses TRBV18 and TRBJ2-1; the match to TRBD1 covers 7 bases. The germline CDR1 and CDR2 sequences are KGHSH and LQKENI. V lost 5 bases and J lost 11; bases outside the gene matches: 12. CDR3 length: 14 amino acids. CDR3 sequence: CASSTQGTVRKQFF. CDR3 in DNA: TGTGCCAGCTCAACTCAGGGGACAGTACGGAAGCAGTTCTTC.

This clone has only one observation. This rearrangement joins TRBV2 to TRBJ1-4; D not certain. The V end was cut by 3 bases, the J end by 7 bases, with 6 bases between. This CDR3 is built from 12 residues. The germline gives CDR1 SNHLY, CDR2 FYNNEI. The CDR3 coding sequence is TGTGCCAGCAGTGAGCAAGGTGAAAAACTGTTTTTT. Its protein product is CASSEQGEKLFF. The entire variable domain, with the rest obtained from reference TRBV2 and TRBJ1-4, is as follows: EPEVTQTPSHQVTQMGQEVILRCVPISNHLYFYWYRQILGQKVEFLVSFYNNEISEKSEIFDDQFSVERPDGSNFTLKIRSTKLEDSAMYFCASSEQGEKLFFGSGTQLSVL.

The genes are TRBV11-2 and TRBJ2-5; 8 nucleotides agree with TRBD1. J was trimmed by 2 bases and V by 1 base; bases with no gene match: 6. From germline, CDR1 is SGHAT and CDR2 FQNNGV. This CDR3 has 16 residues. The CDR3 spells CASSLVAGQAQETQYF. CDR3 nucleotide sequence: TGTGCCAGCAGCTTAGTGGCGGGACAGGCGCAAGAGACCCAGTACTTC.

The chain recombines TRBV5-1 with TRBJ1-6; no firm D call. Per germline, CDR1 SGHRS and CDR2 YFSETQ. V was pared by 4 bases and J by 9 bases, with 14 bases between. This CDR3 is 14 amino acids long. DNA of the CDR3: TGCGCCAGCAGCCCCCTTTTTCCGGGTTCACCCCTCCACTTT. This gives the protein CASSPLFPGSPLHF. The full variable domain, completed using reference TRBV5-1 and TRBJ1-6, is KAGVTQTPRYLIKTRGQQVTLSCSPISGHRSVSWYQQTPGQGLQFLFEYFSETQRNKGNFPGRFSGRQFSNSRSEMNVSTLELGDSALYLCASSPLFPGSPLHFGNGTRLTVT.

This sequence joins TRBV29-1 and TRBJ2-3, with D possibly being TRBD1 or TRBD2 (5 bases each). The CDR3 length is 15 residues. The ends were cut back, 6 bases at V and 0 bases at J, with 16 bases in the middle. Germline V lookup: CDR1 SQVTM, CDR2 ANQGSEA. CDR3 sequence reads: CSVRGDRDSTDTQYF. In DNA, the CDR3 is TGCAGCGTGAGGGGTGACCGGGACAGCACAGATACGCAGTATTTT.

The CDR3 DNA follows: TGTGCCAGCAGCTTAGCAGGGGCTGGAAACACCATATATTTT. Its translation: CASSLAGAGNTIYF. The chain combines TRBV7-2 with TRBJ1-3; tentative D call: TRBD1 (5 bases). Germline V gives CDR1 SGHTA, CDR2 FQGNSA. Trimming removed 0 bases from V and 2 bases from J, with 5 bases in between. This CDR3 region has 14 residues.

The CDR3 DNA reads TGTGCCAGCAGCGGGGGGAGGGAGGAGACCCAGTACTTC. Its translation: CASSGGREETQYF. V is TRBV7-2 and J is TRBJ2-5; the match to TRBD2 covers 7 bases. The V segment lost 5 bases and the J segment 5 bases; nucleotides outside the gene matches: 5. In germline, CDR1 is SGHTA, CDR2 FQGNSA. The CDR3 sequence is 13 residues long. Supplemented by reference TRBV7-2 and TRBJ2-5, the full variable domain reads GAGVSQSPSNKVTEKGKDVELRCDPISGHTALYWYRQSLGQGLEFLIYFQGNSAPDKSGLPSDRFSAERTGGSVSTLTIQRTQQEDSAVYLCASSGGREETQYFGPGTRLLVL.

The chain uses TRBV19 and TRBJ1-2; TRBD1 matches at 9 bases. The germline V gene has CDR1 LNHDA and CDR2 SQIVND (reference sequence). V shed 5 bases and J 4 bases; nucleotides not matched to a gene: 5. There are 14 residues in the CDR3. CDR3 in amino acids: CASSSQGAIYGYTF. CDR3 DNA: TGTGCCAGTAGTTCACAGGGGGCCATCTATGGCTACACCTTC.

The chain carries TRBV10-3 and TRBJ2-5, with D perhaps TRBD1 or TRBD2 (6 bases each). Per germline, CDR1 ENHRY and CDR2 SYGVKD. The V end lost 1 base, the J end lost 5 bases, and 11 bases lay between the germline ends. The CDR3 covers 14 residues. The CDR3 protein is CAISEWGAEETQYF. Here the CDR3 DNA reads TGTGCCATCAGTGAGTGGGGGGCGGAGGAGACCCAGTACTTC.

The chain couples TRBV15 to TRBJ2-7, with D possibly called TRBD1 or TRBD2 (5 bases each). V lost 1 base and J lost 2, with 12 bases in between. Germline CDR1 reads LNHNV; CDR2 reads YYDKDF (reference sequence). The CDR3 runs 15 residues. CDR3 in DNA: TGTGCCACCAGCAGAGGGGGGACCCGGACCTACGAGCAGTACTTC. Its protein product is CATSRGGTRTYEQYF.

The chain has TRBV27 and TRBJ2-7; tentatively, D is TRBD2 (6 bases). The CDR3 totals 14 residues. V gave up 0 bases and J gave up 0 bases, with 6 bases separating them. Germline V gives CDR1 MNHEY, CDR2 SMNVEV (reference sequence). The CDR3 sequence: CASSLSDYSYEQYF. CDR3 sequence (DNA): TGTGCCAGCAGTTTATCGGACTACTCCTACGAGCAGTACTTC.

This clone has just one count. This chain joins TRBV28 and TRBJ2-3; 7 bases align to TRBD2. The length of the CDR3 is 17 residues. V dropped 3 bases and J dropped 1; count of bases not matched to a gene: 10. Germline V gene lookup returns CDR1 MDHEN and CDR2 SYDVKM. In DNA form, the CDR3 reads TGTGCCAGCAGTTTGGGAAGGGAGGGGCTGCGCACAGATACGCAGTATTTT. Its protein product is CASSLGREGLRTDTQYF.

The rearrangement uses TRBV7-9 and TRBJ1-2; no clear D. The CDR3 runs 13 residues. Between the trimmed V and J ends, which lost 5 bases and 4 bases, there was a span of 11 bases. The germline V gene encodes CDR1 SEHNR and CDR2 FQNEAQ (reference sequence). The CDR3 DNA reads as TGTGCCAGCAGCCCAATCGGGTCCTATGGCTACACCTTC. Residues: CASSPIGSYGYTF.

The chain employs TRBV2 and TRBJ1-6, with 10 bases fitting TRBD1. The germline V gene has CDR1 SNHLY and CDR2 FYNNEI. The CDR3 totals 14 residues. V lost 7 bases to trimming and J lost 9 bases; unmatched junction nucleotides: 6. For the CDR3, the DNA is TGTGCCAGCACCGGGACAGGGGTTTTTTCACCCCTCCACTTT. Translated: CASTGTGVFSPLHF.

The chain recombines TRBV6-1 with TRBJ2-7; TRBD1 matches at 7 bases. The CDR3 runs to 11 residues. Germline CDR1 reads MNHNS; CDR2 reads SASEGT. Germline trimming cut 11 bases from V and 8 bases from J; bases unmatched to any gene: 9. CDR3 amino acids: CAVRGGLKQYF. Here the CDR3 DNA reads TGTGCCGTACGAGGGGGCCTTAAGCAGTACTTC.